These 16 T cell receptor beta chains were sequenced from one sample in a study of identical twins. MiXCR was run by TCRdb on the 5' RACE reads, yielding one entry per CDR3 protein. The sample holds around 550,000 distinct CDR3 sequences; about 15% are singletons and the top ten take roughly 0.44%. The sample was also linked to a second study, of yellow fever vaccine responses in identical twins.

What was sequenced was CD4+ T cells sorted from blood. The receptors originated from a woman between 18 and 29 years old in good health.

This rearrangement joins TRBV5-1 to TRBJ2-3, with D perhaps TRBD1 (7 bases). Germline lookup yields CDR1 SGHRS and CDR2 YFSETQ. The CDR3 totals 14 residues. V was cut by 6 bases and J by 7 bases, with 18 bases left in between. The CDR3 nucleotides read TGCGCCAGCATGGAGGGGGCCTCCCGTCATACGCAGTATTTT. It is translated as CASMEGASRHTQYF.

This sequence joins TRBV15 and TRBJ2-5; D could derive from TRBD1 or TRBD2 (6 bases each). CDR3 length: 15 residues. Germline V gives CDR1 LNHNV, CDR2 YYDKDF (reference sequence). Deletions cut 4 bases from V and 3 bases from J, with 15 bases between. CDR3 DNA: TGTGCCACCAGCAAGGGGGGAGGACTAAAAGAGACCCAGTACTTC. This gives the protein CATSKGGGLKETQYF. Supplemented by reference TRBV15 and TRBJ2-5, the full variable domain reads DAMVIQNPRYQVTQFGKPVTLSCSQTLNHNVMYWYQQKSSQAPKLLFHYYDKDFNNEADTPDNFQSRRPNTSFCFLDIRSPGLGDTAMYLCATSKGGGLKETQYFGPGTRLLVL.

The chain employs TRBV11-2 and TRBJ2-5; a possible D gene is TRBD2 (6 bases). Germline V gene lookup returns CDR1 SGHAT and CDR2 FQNNGV. The CDR3 contains 14 residues. Deletions cut 5 bases from V and 2 bases from J, with 12 bases between. CDR3 in DNA: TGTGCCAGCAGCACGCGGGACTTTCAAGAGACCCAGTACTTC. Protein: CASSTRDFQETQYF.

CDR3 protein: CAISARVQYPRVPCEQYV. DNA of the CDR3: TGTGCCATCAGTGCACGGGTACAGTACCCTAGAGTCCCCTGCGAGCAGTACGTC. This chain uses TRBV12-3 or TRBV12-4 with TRBJ2-7; D gene uncertain. The CDR3 has 18 amino acids.

This clonotype was picked up a small number of times. The rearrangement joins TRBV15 to TRBJ2-3; D uncertain. The V end was cut by 4 bases, the J end by 0 bases, with 8 bases between. Per the germline V gene, CDR1 is LNHNV and CDR2 is YYDKDF (reference sequence). The CDR3 consists of 14 residues. The CDR3 sequence is CATSKGDSTDTQYF. The CDR3 DNA reads as TGTGCCACCAGCAAAGGCGATAGCACAGATACGCAGTATTTT.

This clonotype was observed many times. This rearrangement joins TRBV25-1 to TRBJ2-7; tentative D call: TRBD1 (5 bases). The CDR3 loop spans 13 amino acids. Germline lookup yields CDR1 MGHDK and CDR2 SYGVNS. V was cut by 2 bases and J by 4 bases, with 9 bases left in between. The CDR3 loop is CASSEQGRYEQYF. CDR3 DNA sequence: TGTGCCAGCAGTGAACAGGGAAGGTACGAGCAGTACTTC.

The J gene is TRBJ2-5, the V gene TRBV11-2; D is tentatively TRBD1 or TRBD2 (5 bases each). This CDR3 is 13 amino acids long. Germline lookup yields CDR1 SGHAT and CDR2 FQNNGV. V lost 4 bases and J lost 3, with 9 bases in between. The CDR3 bases are TGTGCCAGCAGCTACGGGGCCAAAGAGACCCAGTACTTC. This codes for CASSYGAKETQYF.

The table lists this clonotype with a few counts. The chain is built from TRBV4-2 and TRBJ1-2, with TRBD1 as a possible D gene (6 bases). V was clipped by 3 bases and J by 0 bases, with 20 bases between them. The CDR3 has 18 amino acids. From germline, CDR1 is LGHNA and CDR2 YNFKEQ. The CDR3 bases are TGTGCCAGCAGCCAGGATGACAGGAACAAGTATCCTAACTATGGCTACACCTTC. Residues: CASSQDDRNKYPNYGYTF.

This clonotype was counted a few times. V is TRBV6-5 and J is TRBJ2-5; 9 bases are shared with TRBD1. The germline V gene encodes CDR1 MNHEY and CDR2 SVGAGI. The V and J ends lost 4 bases and 5 bases, in that order; junction bases with no gene match: 8. This CDR3 contains 15 residues. CDR3 loop: CASSSSRDRVETQYF. The CDR3 DNA reads TGTGCCAGCAGTTCTTCCCGGGACAGGGTGGAGACCCAGTACTTC.

Comment on this clonotype: Because the CDR3 is missing its conserved closing phenylalanine or tryptophan, this is likely a read error. J is TRBJ2-5 and V is TRBV7-2; no clear D gene. The CDR3 sequence is 17 residues long. Germline V gives CDR1 SGHTA, CDR2 FQGNSA. V was pared by 4 bases and J by 4 bases, with 22 bases between. The CDR3 region is CASSSISPLEFRETQYL. The CDR3 DNA sequence: TGTGCCAGCAGCTCGATATCCCCCCTGGAATTTCGAGAGACCCAGTACCTC.

The chain joins TRBV28 to TRBJ2-3; no reliable D call. Trimming removed 2 bases at V and 0 bases at J, with 9 bases between. The germline V gene encodes CDR1 MDHEN and CDR2 SYDVKM. The CDR3 extends over 15 amino acids. CDR3 bases: TGTGCCAGCAGTTTACCAGGCCCTAGCACAGATACGCAGTATTTT. Translating it yields CASSLPGPSTDTQYF.

The genes are TRBV10-2 and TRBJ2-3, with TRBD2 identical over 10 bases. This CDR3 comprises 14 residues. The V and J ends lost 7 bases and 6 bases, in that order; junction bases with no gene match: 7. The germline CDR1 and CDR2 sequences are WSHSY and SAAADI. The CDR3 is CASTATSGVDTQYF. The CDR3 DNA reads TGCGCCAGCACAGCTACTAGCGGGGTGGATACGCAGTATTTT.

This chain joins TRBV7-2 and TRBJ2-1, with a weak D call TRBD2 (6 bases). The germline V gene encodes CDR1 SGHTA and CDR2 FQGNSA. Deletions cut 2 bases from V and 4 bases from J, with 15 bases between. The CDR3 has 16 residues. The CDR3 coding sequence is TGTGCCAGCAGCTTACGGGCGGGAACCGGGTACAATGAGCAGTTCTTC. This encodes CASSLRAGTGYNEQFF. Drawing the rest from reference TRBV7-2 and TRBJ2-1, the complete variable domain is GAGVSQSPSNKVTEKGKDVELRCDPISGHTALYWYRQSLGQGLEFLIYFQGNSAPDKSGLPSDRFSAERTGGSVSTLTIQRTQQEDSAVYLCASSLRAGTGYNEQFFGPGTRLTVL.

J is TRBJ2-7 and V is TRBV20-1; D is perhaps TRBD1 (6 bases). Between the trimmed V and J ends, which lost 4 bases and 4 bases, there was a span of 20 bases. This CDR3 has 15 amino acids. Germline V gene data show CDR1 as DFQATT and CDR2 as SNEGSKA (reference sequence). The CDR3 DNA sequence: TGCAGTGCTACCTGGGAACAGGGAATGGGATACGAGCAGTACGTC. Translating it yields CSATWEQGMGYEQYV.

In this sample, this clonotype turned up a few times. The V gene is TRBV6-5, the J gene TRBJ2-1, with D possibly matching TRBD2 (5 bases). The V and J ends lost 7 bases and 15 bases respectively, with 31 bases between them. Germline V gives CDR1 MNHEY, CDR2 SVGAGI. The CDR3 loop spans 16 amino acids. The CDR3 DNA is TGTGCCAGCAATTCCATGGGAAACGACGATGGACTTACGTGGTTCTTC. It is translated as CASNSMGNDDGLTWFF.

The rearrangement uses TRBV5-1 and TRBJ2-3; D is undetermined. CDR1 and CDR2 from the germline V gene are SGHRS and YFSETQ. The CDR3 is 14 residues long. V was clipped by 4 bases and J by 2 bases, with 11 bases between them. CDR3 region: CASSPLTVTDTQYF. The CDR3 nucleotides are TGCGCCAGCAGCCCGCTAACTGTCACAGATACGCAGTATTTT. Filled out from reference TRBV5-1 and TRBJ2-3, the complete variable domain reads KAGVTQTPRYLIKTRGQQVTLSCSPISGHRSVSWYQQTPGQGLQFLFEYFSETQRNKGNFPGRFSGRQFSNSRSEMNVSTLELGDSALYLCASSPLTVTDTQYFGPGTRLTVL.